What follows describes a single T cell receptor beta chain. Its antigen specificity is not known. No base qualities exist here, and no much larger clone lies one base off it. The immunoSEQ Assay at Adaptive Biotechnologies was used to immunosequence TCRbeta CDR3 regions from the extracted DNA. Regarding the original processing steps: To measure the absolute abundance of each unique TCRbeta CDR3, the sequences were collapsed and filtered. Clonality, calculated using only productive in-frame rearrangements, was defined as 1 minus Pielou's evenness. Regional overlap was measured by following the top 100 nucleotide rearrangements across paired samples, and the Morisita index was used to compare paired samples with unrelated samples. Convergence of nucleotide rearrangements onto identical amino acid sequences was assessed with the immunoSEQ Rearrangement Details tool. The source is immuneACCESS, and TCRdb retained only in-frame sequences with V and J called. Part of the clones is not carried over; for the studies checked, unresolved V genes explain less than half of this, and the remainder is unexplained. The V and J calls and the clone size are those of that table, but D and trimming were determined from the DNA. The sample table contains 350 to 550 clones; only one count was recorded for about three quarters of them. The ten most abundant clones make up roughly 15% of the sample.

The source of the sample is a study of CXCR4 blockade with PD-1 therapy in pancreatic cancer (dated by TCRdb to between 2019 and 2020). Study-level background: Multiplex immunohistochemistry and TCRbeta immunosequencing of resected pancreatic ductal adenocarcinoma were combined in the study with ex vivo slice culture in which PD-1 and CXCR4 blockade were tested. General conclusions and limits of the study: Because only TCRbeta chains were sequenced, true antigen-specificity overlap of convergent dominant clones was left unconfirmed pending paired alpha-beta single-cell sequencing. Amino acid clone frequency correlated strongly with the number of distinct nucleotide rearrangements encoding it, suggesting convergent selection by common tumor antigens. Clonal expansion was observed in tumors, with a mean productive clonality of approximately 0.13 compared with 0.04 to 0.06 in healthy blood, but no correlation between clonality and survival was found.

The CDR3 measures 19 amino acids from cysteine to phenylalanine. Just CDR3 DNA is preserved here, 57 bases in frame from base 1. CDR1 and CDR2 are drawn from the germline V gene: MGHRA, YSYEKL. V trim: 0 bases; J trim: 0 bases; unmatched bases: 9. The TCR comes from a human donor with pancreatic ductal adenocarcinoma. The receptor chain draws on TRBV4-1 and TRBJ2-3, with 10 junctional bases fitting TRBD2. This material consisted of tumor tissue, taken before culture. The CDR3 protein sequence reads: CASSQEPASGRASTDTQYF. The nucleotide sequence reads as follows: TGCGCCAGCAGCCAAGAACCGGCTAGCGGGAGAGCTAGCACAGATACGCAGTATTTT.